These 18 T cell receptor beta chains were sequenced from one sample in a study of patients and donors after allogeneic stem cell transplantation. From the RT-PCR reads, TCRdb called clonotypes with MiXCR, one entry per CDR3 protein. The table lists about 960,000 distinct CDR3 sequences, around 17% of them singletons. Input material: blood, either unsorted or a sorted T cell fraction (not recorded which). The receptors derive from a human donor who was either an allogeneic HSCT recipient or a stem cell or donor lymphocyte infusion donor (not recorded which). It is not recorded whose cells these are; they may come from a transplant donor.

This clonotype has more than one count but fewer than ten. The chain carries TRBV11-2 and TRBJ1-4; D may be TRBD1 (6 bases). This CDR3 contains 15 residues. The V end was cut by 3 bases, the J end by 7 bases, with 15 bases between. Per germline, CDR1 SGHAT and CDR2 FQNNGV. The CDR3, as DNA: TGTGCCAGCAGCTTGGGGGCGGGGCTGGGTGAAAAACTGTTTTTT. Its translation: CASSLGAGLGEKLFF. The full variable domain, rest sourced from reference TRBV11-2 and TRBJ1-4, is EAGVAQSPRYKIIEKRQSVAFWCNPISGHATLYWYQQILGQGPKLLIQFQNNGVVDDSQLPKDRFSAERLKGVDSTLKIQPAKLEDSAVYLCASSLGAGLGEKLFFGSGTQLSVL.

The chain employs TRBV12-3 or TRBV12-4 and TRBJ2-7; the D is unclear. V was shortened by 3 bases and J by 6 bases, with 18 bases between the two germline ends. CDR3 size: 15 residues. CDR3 coding DNA: TGTGCCAGCAGTTTGAGGTTTTTGGCTAGAGGCGAGCAGTACTTC. It is translated as CASSLRFLARGEQYF.

This chain connects TRBV18 to TRBJ2-1; D not certain. Trimming stripped 1 base from V and 5 bases from J, with 12 bases between. CDR1 KGHSH and CDR2 LQKENI come from the germline V gene. This CDR3 contains 15 residues. CDR3 in DNA: TGTGCCAGCTCACCACTGAAGGGATCTCACAATGAGCAGTTCTTC. Its protein product is CASSPLKGSHNEQFF.

This chain's CDR3 is CATSGSISDTQYF. The CDR3 DNA reads as TGTGCCACCAGTGGTTCTATTTCAGATACGCAGTATTTT. This sequence joins TRBV24-1 and TRBJ2-3, with D unclear. The CDR3 length is 13 residues. V was trimmed by 5 bases and J by 4 bases, leaving 9 bases between them. CDR1 is KGHDR, CDR2 SFDVKD, per germline.

This clonotype was found a few times. The chain couples TRBV12-3 or TRBV12-4 to TRBJ1-2, with 9 nucleotides matching TRBD1. J lost 8 bases, V lost 4 bases, and 11 bases had no gene match. The CDR3 has 15 amino acids. Here the CDR3 reads CASSSLRQGVYGYTF. The CDR3 DNA follows: TGTGCCAGCAGTTCATTAAGACAGGGGGTTTACGGCTACACCTTC.

This clonotype turned up a few times. CDR3 coding DNA: TGTGCCAGCAGTTTAAGTGGGACCGGTGGCACCGGGGAGCTGTTTTTT. Encoded protein: CASSLSGTGGTGELFF. The chain joins TRBV12-3 or TRBV12-4 to TRBJ2-2; D is possibly TRBD1 or TRBD2 (5 bases each). Trimming left V 2 bases short and J 4 bases short, with 14 bases between. This CDR3 spans 16 amino acids.

In its sample, this clonotype was seen many times. The chain employs TRBV12-3 or TRBV12-4 and TRBJ2-7; 8 bases fit TRBD2. The CDR3 length is 15 residues. Unmatched junction bases numbered 6, after V lost 1 base and J lost 4 bases. CDR3 sequence (DNA): TGTGCCAGCAGTTTAGAGGGACTAGGTGAATACGAGCAGTACTTC. Amino acid sequence: CASSLEGLGEYEQYF.

This clonotype was observed a few times. The chain joins TRBV29-1 to TRBJ1-3; 7 bases are a match to TRBD1. Germline CDR1 reads SQVTM; CDR2 reads ANQGSEA. The CDR3 runs to 15 residues. V lost 4 bases and J lost 4; bases outside the gene matches: 10. CDR3: CSVGQGQAGGNTIYF. The CDR3 bases are TGCAGCGTTGGACAGGGCCAAGCGGGGGGAAACACCATATATTTT. Drawing the rest from reference TRBV29-1 and TRBJ1-3, the complete variable domain is SAVISQKPSRDICQRGTSLTIQCQVDSQVTMMFWYRQQPGQSLTLIATANQGSEATYESGFVIDKFPISRPNLTFSTLTVSNMSPEDSSIYLCSVGQGQAGGNTIYFGEGSWLTVV.

This clonotype has a handful of counts. The J gene is TRBJ1-6, the V gene TRBV7-3; 7 bases fit TRBD1. The trim removed 7 bases at V and 7 bases at J, leaving 10 bases unmatched. Per the germline V gene, CDR1 is SGHTA and CDR2 is FQGTGA. The CDR3 has 15 residues. The CDR3 DNA reads as TGTGCCAGCACCCGACAGGGCGGGAGAAATTCACCCCTCCACTTT. It encodes CASTRQGGRNSPLHF. Based on the CDR3 plus reference TRBV7-3 and TRBJ1-6, the full variable domain is GAGVSQTPSNKVTEKGKYVELRCDPISGHTALYWYRQSLGQGPEFLIYFQGTGAADDSGLPNDRFFAVRPEGSVSTLKIQRTERGDSAVYLCASTRQGGRNSPLHFGNGTRLTVT.

The chain links TRBV5-1 to TRBJ2-3, with D perhaps TRBD1 or TRBD2 (6 bases each). The CDR3 consists of 18 residues. Between the trimmed V and J ends, which lost 3 bases and 3 bases, there was a span of 23 bases. CDR1 SGHRS and CDR2 YFSETQ come from the germline V gene. The CDR3 loop is CASSSSVGGGQGTDTQYF. CDR3 DNA sequence: TGCGCCAGCAGCTCCTCTGTGGGGGGCGGTCAGGGTACAGATACGCAGTATTTT.

The chain employs TRBV20-1 and TRBJ2-3; no definite D call. Looked up from germline, CDR1 is DFQATT and CDR2 is SNEGSKA (reference sequence). V lost 0 bases to trimming and J lost 8 bases, with 6 bases between them. The CDR3 has 11 residues. In DNA, the CDR3 is TGCAGTGCTAGAGATCTAGGTACGCAGTATTTT. It encodes CSARDLGTQYF.

A few counts support this clonotype. This chain uses TRBV9 with TRBJ2-2; TRBD2 aligns across 11 bases. The V gene end was trimmed by 0 bases and the J gene end by 6 bases; junction bases not matched to a gene: 13. The CDR3 loop spans 19 amino acids. Germline V gene sequence: CDR1 SGDLS, CDR2 YYNGEE. This CDR3 is CASSVVGSGRAGMAGELFF. The CDR3 coding sequence is TGTGCCAGCAGCGTAGTTGGTAGCGGGAGGGCCGGAATGGCCGGGGAGCTGTTTTTT.

In nucleotides, the CDR3 is TGCGCCAGCAGCTTTAGTTCTGGACTACAATACGAGCAGTACTTC. Translated, it gives CASSFSSGLQYEQYF. The V call is TRBV5-1, the J call TRBJ2-7; a possible D gene is TRBD2 (6 bases). Trimming removed 2 bases at V and 4 bases at J, with 16 bases between. This CDR3 comprises 15 residues. Germline values: CDR1 SGHRS, CDR2 YFSETQ.

The V and J genes are TRBV20-1 and TRBJ2-3, with 8 bases identical to TRBD1. The V and J ends lost 4 bases and 4 bases, in that order; junction bases with no gene match: 10. Germline V gene sequence: CDR1 DFQATT, CDR2 SNEGSKA (reference sequence). The CDR3 is 15 amino acids. The CDR3 spells CSAIRPDRVPDTQYF. The DNA for the CDR3 is TGCAGTGCTATTAGACCGGACAGGGTCCCAGATACGCAGTATTTT.

This clonotype is a singleton in its sample. The V call is TRBV9, the J call TRBJ2-1; either TRBD1 or TRBD2 may supply D (5 bases each). This CDR3 is 16 amino acids long. V shed 3 bases and J shed 4 bases, with 17 bases lying between them. Looked up from germline, CDR1 is SGDLS and CDR2 is YYNGEE. The CDR3 loop is CASSAKTGTDYNEQFF. Written as DNA, the CDR3 is TGTGCCAGCAGCGCGAAAACCGGGACGGATTACAATGAGCAGTTCTTC.

The V gene is TRBV20-1, the J gene TRBJ2-3; no firm D call. Deletions cut 0 bases from V and 2 bases from J, with 6 bases between. Germline CDR1 is DFQATT and CDR2 is SNEGSKA (reference sequence). The CDR3 loop spans 13 amino acids. The CDR3 bases are TGCAGTGCTAGAGAACGTCCCACAGATACGCAGTATTTT. Amino acid sequence: CSARERPTDTQYF.

This clonotype was seen a few times. This chain uses TRBV4-2 with TRBJ2-3; D perhaps matches TRBD1 (5 bases). Per germline, CDR1 LGHNA and CDR2 YNFKEQ. The CDR3 is 16 residues long. V lost 1 base to trimming and J lost 0 bases, with 11 bases between them. This CDR3 reads CASSQGHRSSTDTQYF. In DNA form, the CDR3 reads TGTGCCAGCAGCCAAGGTCACAGGTCTAGCACAGATACGCAGTATTTT.

The chain couples TRBV6-2 or TRBV6-3 to TRBJ2-3; no firm D call. The V end was cut by 7 bases, the J end by 5 bases, with 16 bases between. The germline CDR1 and CDR2 sequences are MNHEY and SVGEGT. The CDR3 covers 14 residues. Here the CDR3 reads CASTSVGLRDTQYF. In nucleotides, the CDR3 is TGTGCCAGCACCTCTGTCGGGCTGAGAGATACGCAGTATTTT.